This is a list of T cell receptor beta chains from one sample in a study of yellow fever vaccine responses in identical twins. TCRdb re-called the RT-PCR reads with MiXCR, one entry per CDR3 protein. The sample includes a few thousand distinct CDR3 sequences, 70% to 90% of them seen just once. The sequenced sample was T cells from blood (PBMCs), unsorted or a sorted subset (not recorded which), obtained before or after yellow fever vaccination (not recorded which). The receptors originated from a young woman who received the yellow fever vaccine. Each CDR3 is given with its conserved first and last residue.

CDR3 protein: CASSLAQGGEQYF
V gene: TRBV7-7
J gene: TRBJ2-7

CDR3 protein: CASSVFLPGRENIQYF
V gene: TRBV11-2
J gene: TRBJ2-4

CDR3 protein: CASFFTENTGELFF
V gene: TRBV2
J gene: TRBJ2-2

CDR3 protein: CSVVDPFEQYF
V gene: TRBV29-1
J gene: TRBJ2-7

CDR3 protein: CASSSPGQGSTEAFF
V gene: TRBV5-4
J gene: TRBJ1-1

CDR3 protein: CASSQVGDSFPYGYTF
V gene: TRBV3-1
J gene: TRBJ1-2

CDR3 protein: CSVGGSNTDTQYF
V gene: TRBV29-1
J gene: TRBJ2-3

CDR3 protein: CATSRVTGPSTDTQYF
V gene: TRBV15
J gene: TRBJ2-3

CDR3 protein: CASSLGRGPYEQYF
V gene: TRBV27
J gene: TRBJ2-7

CDR3 protein: CASSRHTYEQYF
V gene: TRBV6-2/TRBV6-3
J gene: TRBJ2-7

CDR3 protein: CASSWSGELFF
V gene: TRBV12-3/TRBV12-4
J gene: TRBJ1-4

CDR3 protein: CASSPLVGYEQYF
V gene: TRBV18
J gene: TRBJ2-7

CDR3 protein: CASSMAVTDTQYF
V gene: TRBV19
J gene: TRBJ2-3

CDR3 protein: CSARGGGGPTYEQYF
V gene: TRBV20-1
J gene: TRBJ2-7

CDR3 protein: CSSSLTAYGTNRGQFF
V gene: TRBV7-3
J gene: TRBJ2-1

CDR3 protein: CASSSRPHPQETQYF
V gene: TRBV5-1
J gene: TRBJ2-5

CDR3 protein: CSARVTNTEAFF
V gene: TRBV20-1
J gene: TRBJ1-1

CDR3 protein: CASSILREWSYNEQFF
V gene: TRBV6-1
J gene: TRBJ2-1

CDR3 protein: CASSGLAGLDEQFF
V gene: TRBV28
J gene: TRBJ2-1

CDR3 protein: CASSPPLQGGDIQYF
V gene: TRBV18
J gene: TRBJ2-4

CDR3 protein: CASSFEEEQYF
V gene: TRBV11-1
J gene: TRBJ2-7

CDR3 protein: CASSARDRAYEQYF
V gene: TRBV7-9
J gene: TRBJ2-7

CDR3 protein: CASSLAPREGLNNEQFF
V gene: TRBV7-2
J gene: TRBJ2-1

CDR3 protein: CASSPQDGDEQYF
V gene: TRBV7-9
J gene: TRBJ2-7

CDR3 protein: CASVGQKNTGELFF
V gene: TRBV10-1
J gene: TRBJ2-2

CDR3 protein: CASSLSADQTDTQYF
V gene: TRBV7-9
J gene: TRBJ2-3

CDR3 protein: CASSSLAGVSQETQYF
V gene: TRBV28
J gene: TRBJ2-5

CDR3 protein: CASSMDYSYEQYF
V gene: TRBV19
J gene: TRBJ2-7

CDR3 protein: CASRPQGTDTQYF
V gene: TRBV28
J gene: TRBJ2-3

CDR3 protein: CASSQGNYGYTF
V gene: TRBV23-1
J gene: TRBJ1-2

CDR3 protein: CASIPGGQETQYF
V gene: TRBV2
J gene: TRBJ2-5

CDR3 protein: CASSYGTEAFF
V gene: TRBV19
J gene: TRBJ1-1

CDR3 protein: CASSYYPWNSNQPQHF
V gene: TRBV6-5
J gene: TRBJ1-5

CDR3 protein: CASSQDDGGYEQYF
V gene: TRBV4-3
J gene: TRBJ2-7

CDR3 protein: CASRASGYNEQFF
V gene: TRBV14
J gene: TRBJ2-1

CDR3 protein: CASSFQPGLAGVYEQYF
V gene: TRBV12-1
J gene: TRBJ2-7

CDR3 protein: CSVDTGTDTQYF
V gene: TRBV29-1
J gene: TRBJ2-3

CDR3 protein: CASSLRIAGGISADTQYF
V gene: TRBV11-2
J gene: TRBJ2-3

CDR3 protein: CSVVTSGSSYNEQFF
V gene: TRBV29-1
J gene: TRBJ2-1

CDR3 protein: CSVLQGRAYEQYF
V gene: TRBV29-1
J gene: TRBJ2-7

CDR3 protein: CASSPRNEQFF
V gene: TRBV2
J gene: TRBJ2-1

CDR3 protein: CASSLVAPSEQYF
V gene: TRBV7-8
J gene: TRBJ2-7

CDR3 protein: CASSPRAGGGNEQFF
V gene: TRBV3-1
J gene: TRBJ2-1

CDR3 protein: CASGLARNEQFF
V gene: TRBV13
J gene: TRBJ2-1

CDR3 protein: CASSQAGEAEAFF
V gene: TRBV4-1
J gene: TRBJ1-1

CDR3 protein: CASSARGLGSEAFF
V gene: TRBV6-1
J gene: TRBJ1-1

CDR3 protein: CASSPSRESYNEQFF
V gene: TRBV11-1
J gene: TRBJ2-1

CDR3 protein: CASSYPGLERNEQFF
V gene: TRBV11-2
J gene: TRBJ2-1

CDR3 protein: CASSPSADGYEKLFF
V gene: TRBV4-3
J gene: TRBJ1-4